This T cell receptor (beta chain) was recorded in a study of blood T cell repertoires in COVID-19. About the study: From T cells, B-cell-depleted T cells, or PBMCs came the material, which was cDNA or gDNA.

Source study methods: Using reference gene primer amplification, nucleated cell counts were estimated. Here immunoSEQ multiplex PCR was the method, and the copy in TCRdb shows in-frame clones only, minus some. V and J calls and clone size are those listed in that table; D and trimming were worked out from the DNA. The table records about 460,000 clones, around 85% of them present only once. CDR3 length: 14 residues. Trimming left V 1 base short and J 5 bases short, with 10 bases between. From germline, CDR1 is MGHRA and CDR2 YSYEKL. The V call is TRBV4-1, the J call TRBJ2-3; D remains ambiguous. The specimen sequenced was PBMCs or T cells enriched from blood (not recorded which). This receptor was taken from a woman aged 55-69 years who had recovered from COVID-19. The CDR3, as DNA: TGCGCCAGCAGCCAAGTCGGCGGTCGAGATACGCAGTATTTT. This gives the protein CASSQVGGRDTQYF.